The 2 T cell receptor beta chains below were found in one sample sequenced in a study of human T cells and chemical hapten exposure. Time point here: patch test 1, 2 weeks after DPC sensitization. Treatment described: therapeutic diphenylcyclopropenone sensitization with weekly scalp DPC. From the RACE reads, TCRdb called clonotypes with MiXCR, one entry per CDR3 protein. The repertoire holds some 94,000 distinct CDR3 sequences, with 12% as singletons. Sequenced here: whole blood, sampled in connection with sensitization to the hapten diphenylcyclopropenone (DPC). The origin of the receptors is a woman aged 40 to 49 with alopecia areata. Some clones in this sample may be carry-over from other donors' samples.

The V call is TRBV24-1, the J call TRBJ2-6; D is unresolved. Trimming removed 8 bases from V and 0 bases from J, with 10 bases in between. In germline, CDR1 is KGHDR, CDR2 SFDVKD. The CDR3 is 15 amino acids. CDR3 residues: CATMAAGSGANVLTF. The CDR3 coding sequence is TGTGCCACCATGGCCGCCGGCTCTGGGGCCAACGTCCTGACTTTC.

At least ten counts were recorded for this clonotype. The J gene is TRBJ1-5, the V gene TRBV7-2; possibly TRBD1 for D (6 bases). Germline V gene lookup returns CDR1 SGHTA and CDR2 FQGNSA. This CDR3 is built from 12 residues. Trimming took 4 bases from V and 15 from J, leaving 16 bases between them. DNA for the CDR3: TGTGCCAGCAGCTCCCAGGGGAAATTTCCGCATTTT. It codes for CASSSQGKFPHF.